One sample yielded the 7 T cell receptor beta chains listed below, sequenced in a study of shared clonotypes between healthy human individuals. As defined, naive CD8 cells were CD45RO-negative and positively selected for CCR7, with terminally differentiated effector memory CD45RA+ cells excluded. Measured with immunoSEQ multiplex PCR; TCRdb has only the in-frame clones, and not every one. The table lists around 1.9 million clones, 85% to 95% of them singletons. The sample was naive CD8+ T cells from PBMCs. The receptors originated from a man younger than 35 in good health. Some clones in this sample may be carry-over from other donors' samples.

This chain connects TRBV19 to TRBJ1-1; 10 bases are shared with TRBD1. The trim removed 6 bases at V and 7 bases at J, leaving 5 bases unmatched. This CDR3 is built from 13 residues. Germline V CDR1 and CDR2: LNHDA, SQIVND (reference sequence). The CDR3 loop is CASRGQGLIEAFF. The CDR3 nucleotides read TGTGCCAGTAGGGGACAGGGGCTAATTGAAGCTTTCTTT. Together with reference TRBV19 and TRBJ1-1, the CDR3 gives the full variable domain: DGGITQSPKYLFRKEGQNVTLSCEQNLNHDAMYWYRQDPGQGLRLIYYSQIVNDFQKGDIAEGYSVSREKKESFPLTVTSAQKNPTAFYLCASRGQGLIEAFFGQGTRLTVV.

The chain links TRBV28 to TRBJ2-7; D unclear. Germline V gene data show CDR1 as MDHEN and CDR2 as SYDVKM. V was clipped by 3 bases and J by 3 bases, with 12 bases between them. The CDR3 is 14 amino acids. The CDR3 DNA is TGTGCCAGCAGTTTTGTGGGGTCCCTCTACGAGCAGTACTTC. Encoded protein: CASSFVGSLYEQYF. The full variable domain, rest sourced from reference TRBV28 and TRBJ2-7, is DVKVTQSSRYLVKRTGEKVFLECVQDMDHENMFWYRQDPGLGLRLIYFSYDVKMKEKGDIPEGYSVSREKKERFSLILESASTNQTSMYLCASSFVGSLYEQYFGPGTRLTVT.

V and J are TRBV7-9 and TRBJ2-5; no clear D. V was cut by 2 bases and J by 2 bases, with 6 bases left in between. The germline V gene has CDR1 SEHNR and CDR2 FQNEAQ (reference sequence). There are 13 residues in the CDR3. The CDR3 DNA sequence: TGTGCCAGCAGCTTAAGGCTTCAAGAGACCCAGTACTTC. It yields the protein CASSLRLQETQYF. Filled out from reference TRBV7-9 and TRBJ2-5, the complete variable domain reads DTGVSQNPRHKITKRGQNVTFRCDPISEHNRLYWYRQTLGQGPEFLTYFQNEAQLEKSRLLSDRFSAERPKGSFSTLEIQRTEQGDSAMYLCASSLRLQETQYFGPGTRLLVL.

Worth noting for this clone: Other DNA sequences in this specimen translate into the identical CDR3. The rearrangement joins TRBV4-2 to TRBJ2-7; TRBD2 matches 8 bases. V shed 4 bases and J 0 bases; nucleotides not matched to a gene: 2. The CDR3 totals 14 residues. The V gene's germline CDR1 is LGHNA and CDR2 YNFKEQ. For the CDR3, the DNA is TGTGCCAGCAGCCCGGGACTAGGCTCCTACGAGCAGTACTTC. Translated: CASSPGLGSYEQYF.

The chain carries TRBV4-1 and TRBJ2-1; 10 bases are shared with TRBD1. Germline V gene lookup returns CDR1 MGHRA and CDR2 YSYEKL. Trimming at V came to 6 bases and at J to 5 bases, leaving 7 bases not matched to a gene. The CDR3 is 15 residues long. The DNA for the CDR3 is TGCGCCAGCAGTACCCCTGGGACAGGGGACAATGAGCAGTTCTTC. This encodes CASSTPGTGDNEQFF.

This sequence joins TRBV5-6 and TRBJ1-1; possible D gene TRBD1, 5 bases. V lost 5 bases and J lost 1, with 18 bases in between. The CDR3 contains 16 residues. Germline V gene sequence: CDR1 SGHDT, CDR2 YYEEEE. CDR3: CASRGTPSEGNTEAFF. CDR3 DNA: TGTGCCAGCAGGGGGACGCCTTCCGAAGGGAACACTGAAGCTTTCTTT.

The genes are TRBV4-3 and TRBJ1-1; D unresolved. The CDR3 runs to 15 residues. V lost 0 bases to trimming and J lost 6 bases, with 14 bases between them. Looked up from germline, CDR1 is LGHNA and CDR2 is YSLEER. The CDR3: CASSQDGSMTPEAFF. The CDR3 region has the DNA TGCGCCAGCAGCCAAGATGGATCGATGACACCTGAAGCTTTCTTT.